This T cell receptor (beta chain) was recovered during a study of shared clonotypes between healthy human individuals. At the level of the study: CD4 naive and CD4 memory each took three plates per donor, while CD8 naive took two and CD8 memory one.

The CDR3 covers 16 residues. CDR1 SNHLY and CDR2 FYNNEI come from the germline V gene. Whole-study results and caveats: Rarefaction showed that sequencing of sorted subsets was incomplete (despite large depth).

Cells designated naive CD8 were CD45RO-negative and were positively selected for CCR7, with terminally differentiated effector memory CD45RA+ cells excluded. Turning to this clone: Its antigen is not identified. At one end, the junction sequence differs from germline, possibly due to a read error.

Replicate PCRs run on sorted subsets employed 200 ng DNA, 25,000 to 35,000 T cell genomes. Original methodology: Without quality scores, immunoSEQ junctional reads could not be filtered like full-length reads. Sequencing used immunoSEQ multiplex PCR; TCRdb keeps in-frame clones, though not all of them. The DNA gave D and trimming, while V, J and clone size come from that table. Of about 1,900,000 clones in the sample, approximately 95% were seen once. The source of this sequence is a man younger than 30 in good health. The specimen was naive CD8+ T cells sorted from blood. This chain joins TRBV2 and TRBJ2-7; 8 nucleotides align to TRBD2. The end of the DNA aligns better with TRBJ2-1, so the J call may be wrong. The CDR3: CASSERRGGQYNEQFF. The CDR3 nucleotides are TGTGCTAGCAGTGAAAGACGGGGGGGCCAGTACAATGAGCAGTTCTTC.